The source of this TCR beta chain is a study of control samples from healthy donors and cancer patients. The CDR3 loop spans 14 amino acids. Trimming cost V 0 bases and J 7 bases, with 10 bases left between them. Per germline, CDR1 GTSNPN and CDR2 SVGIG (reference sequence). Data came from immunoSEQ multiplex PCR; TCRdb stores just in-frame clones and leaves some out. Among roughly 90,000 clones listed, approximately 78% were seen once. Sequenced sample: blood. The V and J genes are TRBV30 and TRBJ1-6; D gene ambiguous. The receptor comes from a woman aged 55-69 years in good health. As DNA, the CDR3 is TGTGCCTGGAGTGTAAACCGCATGAATTCACCCCTCCACTTT. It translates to CAWSVNRMNSPLHF.